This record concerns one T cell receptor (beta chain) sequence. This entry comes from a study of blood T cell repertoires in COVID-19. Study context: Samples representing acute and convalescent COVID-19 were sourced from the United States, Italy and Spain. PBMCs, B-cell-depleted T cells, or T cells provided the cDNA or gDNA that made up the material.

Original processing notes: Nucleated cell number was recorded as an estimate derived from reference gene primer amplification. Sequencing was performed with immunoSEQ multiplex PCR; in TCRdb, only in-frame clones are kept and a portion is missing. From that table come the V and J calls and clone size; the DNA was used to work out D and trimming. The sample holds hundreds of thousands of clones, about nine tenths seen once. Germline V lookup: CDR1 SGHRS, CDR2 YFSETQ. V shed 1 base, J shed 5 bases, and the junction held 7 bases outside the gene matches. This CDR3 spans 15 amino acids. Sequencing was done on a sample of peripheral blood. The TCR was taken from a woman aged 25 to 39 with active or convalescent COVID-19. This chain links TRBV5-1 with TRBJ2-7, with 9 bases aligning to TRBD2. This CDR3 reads CASSLWLAGADEQYF. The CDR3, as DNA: TGCGCCAGCAGCTTGTGGTTAGCGGGGGCAGACGAGCAGTACTTC.